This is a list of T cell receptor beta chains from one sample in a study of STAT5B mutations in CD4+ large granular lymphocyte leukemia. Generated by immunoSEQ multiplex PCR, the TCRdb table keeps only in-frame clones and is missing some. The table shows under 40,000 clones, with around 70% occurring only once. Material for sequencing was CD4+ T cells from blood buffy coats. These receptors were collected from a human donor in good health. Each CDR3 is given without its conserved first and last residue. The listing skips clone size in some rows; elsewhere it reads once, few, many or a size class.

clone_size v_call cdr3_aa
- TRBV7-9 ASSPSPGTYGYT
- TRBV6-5 ASRGPGSTGNTIY
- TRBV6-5 ASSLSGQTGELF
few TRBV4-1 ASSLLVGRGPGDEQF
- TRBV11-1 ASSAPTGYTEAF
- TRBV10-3 AIRGDGKFGETQY
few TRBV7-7 AVEQGGEKLF
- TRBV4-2 ASSQVGTVNTEAF
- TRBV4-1 ASSAQGTEAF
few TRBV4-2 ASSQDRAPGLAGGYEQY
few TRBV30 AWSQTGNTEAF
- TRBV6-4 ASSTGQGYTDTQY
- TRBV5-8 ASSPTGGHEQY
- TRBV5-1 ASSLSGGETQY
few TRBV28 ASRGGQPQH
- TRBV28 ASGRRGLRYGYT
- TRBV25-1 ASSEGLAGAQETQY
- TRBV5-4 ASSERLAGVDEQF
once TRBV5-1 ASSPGTLNTGELF
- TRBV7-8 ASSLFGPGRISTDTQY
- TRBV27 ASSLSGAAQPQH
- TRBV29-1 SVDPPGTRRGYT
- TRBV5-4 ASSLPGTSFADTQY
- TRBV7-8 ASSPNPSWA
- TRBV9 ASSAVTGGYGYT
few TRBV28 ASSMGPNVEQY
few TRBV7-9 ASSSVDRADNSPLH
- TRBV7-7 ASSRGTMQDTQY
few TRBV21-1 ASSIGPSQPQH
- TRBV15 ATSSPGGAVNIQY
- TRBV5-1 ASRLSFMNTEAF